Listed below are T cell receptor beta chains from one sample, sequenced in a study of blood T cell repertoires in COVID-19. Sequencing was performed with immunoSEQ multiplex PCR; in TCRdb, only in-frame clones are kept and a portion is missing. The sample gives about 520,000 clones, 80% to 90% of which show up once; about 3% is in the top ten. Material: peripheral blood. The receptors were gathered from a human donor in a cohort sampled during active COVID-19. Each CDR3 is given with its conserved first and last residue. The order of the fields is J gene, D gene, V gene, clone size, CDR3 DNA, CDR3 protein. The D gene is left open where the match is weak. A row's size may be missing; if present it is once, few, many or a size class.

>TRBJ2-1|TRBD2|TRBV7-3|-
TGTGCCAGCAGCTCGACTAGCGGGAGGGCCGCCTACAATGAGCAGTTCTTC
CASSSTSGRAAYNEQFF
>TRBJ2-1|TRBD2|TRBV5-1|-
TGCGCCAGCAGCCCCGGGACTAGCGGGAGGCAGGATGAGCAGTTCTTC
CASSPGTSGRQDEQFF
>TRBJ2-5|TRBD1|TRBV28|-
TGTGCCAGCAGTTGGGTATCCGGGACAGTACAAGAGACCCAGTACTTC
CASSWVSGTVQETQYF
>TRBJ2-1|-|TRBV12-3/TRBV12-4|-
TGTGCCAGCAGTTTATTTGCGGCTGATGAGCAGTTCTTC
CASSLFAADEQFF
>TRBJ1-3|-|TRBV23-1|-
TGCGCCAGCAGTCACAGGTATCGCGGAAACACCATATATTTT
CASSHRYRGNTIYF
>TRBJ2-1|-|TRBV30|-
TGTGCCTGGAGCGGGCAGGGTCGCAATGAGCAGTTCTTC
CAWSGQGRNEQFF
>TRBJ1-1|-|TRBV5-1|-
TGCGCCAGCAGCTTGGGGTCAGGGGCGAACACTGAAGCTTTCTTT
CASSLGSGANTEAFF
>TRBJ1-4|TRBD1|TRBV29-1|-
TGCAGCGTTGGCAACAGGGGAGCTAATGAAAAACTGTTTTTT
CSVGNRGANEKLFF
>TRBJ1-4|-|TRBV15|few
TGTGCCACCAGCTTTCGAACGGGGGGTAATGAAAAACTGTTTTTT
CATSFRTGGNEKLFF
>TRBJ2-3|-|TRBV5-4|-
TGTGCCAGCAGCCTGGCGGATACGCAGTATTTT
CASSLADTQYF
>TRBJ2-1|TRBD2|TRBV4-3|-
TGCGCCAGCAGCCAAGTTGGGGGGGGTGGCTACAATGAGCAGTTCTTC
CASSQVGGGGYNEQFF
>TRBJ1-1|-|TRBV29-1|-
TGCAGCGTTGAGCTAATGATAGAAACTTCCATGAACACTGAAGCTTTCTTT
CSVELMIETSMNTEAFF
>TRBJ1-4|-|TRBV6-5|-
TGTGCCAGCAGTCGGGGGGGGGCAACTAATGAAAAACTGTTTTTT
CASSRGGATNEKLFF
>TRBJ1-5|-|TRBV19|-
TGTGCCAGTAGTATTAGGACGGGGCAGCCCCAGCATTTT
CASSIRTGQPQHF
>TRBJ1-5|TRBD1|TRBV7-2|-
TGTGCCAGCAGCCCGGGACAGTGGAATCAGCCCCAGCATTTT
CASSPGQWNQPQHF
>TRBJ2-3|-|TRBV7-7|-
TGTGCTAGCAGCTCCTCGGAGAGCACAGATACGCAGTATTTT
CASSSSESTDTQYF
>TRBJ2-2|-|TRBV11-2|-
TGTGCCAGCAGCTTAGTCTTAGGGGACACCGGGGAGCTGTTTTTT
CASSLVLGDTGELFF
>TRBJ1-4|TRBD1|TRBV18|once
TGTGCCAGCTCAGGGTCCCCAGACAGGGGCGAAGCAACTAATGAAAAACTGTTTTTT
CASSGSPDRGEATNEKLFF
>TRBJ2-1|-|TRBV5-1|-
TGCGCCAGCAGCCAGAATGGGGCAGGGGCCTACAATGAGCAGTTCTTC
CASSQNGAGAYNEQFF
>TRBJ1-1|-|TRBV7-3|-
TGTGCCAGCAGCTTATCCCGGAACACTGAAGCTTTCTTT
CASSLSRNTEAFF